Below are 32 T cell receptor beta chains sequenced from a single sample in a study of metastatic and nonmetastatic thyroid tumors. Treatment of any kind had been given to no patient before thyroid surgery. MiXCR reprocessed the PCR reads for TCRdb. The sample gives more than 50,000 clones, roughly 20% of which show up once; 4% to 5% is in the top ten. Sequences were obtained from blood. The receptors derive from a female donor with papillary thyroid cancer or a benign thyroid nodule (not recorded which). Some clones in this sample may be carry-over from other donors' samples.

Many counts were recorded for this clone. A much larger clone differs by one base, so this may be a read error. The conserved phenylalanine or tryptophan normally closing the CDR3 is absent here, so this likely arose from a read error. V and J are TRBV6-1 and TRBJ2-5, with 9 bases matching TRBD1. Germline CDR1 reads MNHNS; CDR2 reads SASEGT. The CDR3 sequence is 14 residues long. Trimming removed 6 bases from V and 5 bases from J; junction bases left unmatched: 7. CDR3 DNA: TGTGCCAGCAGCGAACAGGGGGCGCGGGAGACCCAGTACCTC. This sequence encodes CASSEQGARETQYL.

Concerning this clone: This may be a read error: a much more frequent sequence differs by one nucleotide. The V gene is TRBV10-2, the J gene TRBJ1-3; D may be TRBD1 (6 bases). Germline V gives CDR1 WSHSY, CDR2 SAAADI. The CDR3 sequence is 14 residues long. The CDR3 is CASRRTDSGNTLYF. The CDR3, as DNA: TGCGCCAGCAGACGGACAGACTCTGGAAACACCTTATATTTT.

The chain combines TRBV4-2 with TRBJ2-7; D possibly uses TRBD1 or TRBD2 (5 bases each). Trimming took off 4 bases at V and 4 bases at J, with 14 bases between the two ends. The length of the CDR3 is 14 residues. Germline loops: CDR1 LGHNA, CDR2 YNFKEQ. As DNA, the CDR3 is TGTGCCAGCAGCCTCCCCGGGGCGCTTTACGAGCAGTACTTC. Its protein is CASSLPGALYEQYF.

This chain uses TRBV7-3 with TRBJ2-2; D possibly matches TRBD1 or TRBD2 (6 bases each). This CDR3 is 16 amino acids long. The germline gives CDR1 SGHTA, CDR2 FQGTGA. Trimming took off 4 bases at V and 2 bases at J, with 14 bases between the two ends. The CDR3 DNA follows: TGTGCCAGCAGCTCCCCGGAGGGGGGCAACACCGGGGAGCTGTTTTTT. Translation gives CASSSPEGGNTGELFF. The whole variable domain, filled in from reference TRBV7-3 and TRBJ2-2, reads GAGVSQTPSNKVTEKGKYVELRCDPISGHTALYWYRQSLGQGPEFLIYFQGTGAADDSGLPNDRFFAVRPEGSVSTLKIQRTERGDSAVYLCASSSPEGGNTGELFFGEGSRLTVL.

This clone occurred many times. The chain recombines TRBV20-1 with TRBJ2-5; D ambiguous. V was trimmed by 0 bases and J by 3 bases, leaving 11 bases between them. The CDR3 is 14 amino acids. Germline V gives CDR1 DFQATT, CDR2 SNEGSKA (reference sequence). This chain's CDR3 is CSARDDQLKETQYF. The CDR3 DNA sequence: TGCAGTGCTAGAGATGACCAACTAAAAGAGACCCAGTACTTC.

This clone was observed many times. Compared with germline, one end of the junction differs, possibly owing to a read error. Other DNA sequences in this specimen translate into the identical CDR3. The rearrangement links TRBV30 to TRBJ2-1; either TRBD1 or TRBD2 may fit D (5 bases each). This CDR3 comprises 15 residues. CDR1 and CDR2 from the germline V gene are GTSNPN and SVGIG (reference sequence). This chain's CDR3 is CAWSGVAGRDNEQFF. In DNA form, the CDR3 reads TGTGCCTGGAGTGGCGTCGCAGGGAGAGACAATGAGCAGTTCTTT.

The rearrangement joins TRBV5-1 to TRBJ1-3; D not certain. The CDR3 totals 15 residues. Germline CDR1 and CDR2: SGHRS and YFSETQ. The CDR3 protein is CTGSLEGSSGNTIYF. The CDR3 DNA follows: TGCACCGGCAGCTTGGAAGGGTCCTCTGGAAACACCATATATTTT.

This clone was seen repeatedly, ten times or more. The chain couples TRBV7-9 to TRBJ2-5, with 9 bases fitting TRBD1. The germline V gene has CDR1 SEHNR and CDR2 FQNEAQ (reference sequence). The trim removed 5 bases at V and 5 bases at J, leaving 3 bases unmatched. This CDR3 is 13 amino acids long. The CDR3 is CASSDRGDETQYF. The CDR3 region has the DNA TGTGCCAGCAGCGACAGGGGGGACGAGACCCAGTACTTC.

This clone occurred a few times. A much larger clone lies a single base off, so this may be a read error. CDR3 sequence: CASSRSTVELFF. CDR3 bases: TGTGCCAGCAGCCGCTCGACCGTGGAGCTGTTTTTT. The chain couples TRBV7-9 to TRBJ2-2; D gene ambiguous. CDR3 length equals 12 residues. Germline-derived CDR1 and CDR2 are SEHNR and FQNEAQ (reference sequence).

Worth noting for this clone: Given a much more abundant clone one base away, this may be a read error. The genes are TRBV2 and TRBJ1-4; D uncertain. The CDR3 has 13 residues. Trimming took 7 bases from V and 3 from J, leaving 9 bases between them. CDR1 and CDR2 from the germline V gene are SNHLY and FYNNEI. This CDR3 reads CASNTTSNEKLFF. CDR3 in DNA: TGTGCCAGCAATACGACATCTAATGAAAAACTGTTTTTT.

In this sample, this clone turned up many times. CDR3 sequence reads: CASSRGLAGAGEQFF. CDR3 sequence (DNA): TGCGCCAGCAGCAGGGGACTAGCGGGAGCGGGTGAGCAGTTCTTC. The chain carries TRBV4-1 and TRBJ2-1; 14 nucleotides match TRBD2. There are 15 residues in the CDR3. Trimming cost V 5 bases and J 9 bases; bases outside gene matches: 6. Germline CDR1 and CDR2: MGHRA and YSYEKL.

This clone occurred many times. The CDR3 sequence: CATGQGHLNTEAFF. CDR3 DNA: TGTGCCACCGGACAGGGGCATTTGAACACTGAAGCTTTCTTT. The rearrangement uses TRBV10-3 and TRBJ1-1, with 9 bases identical to TRBD1. Trimming removed 10 bases from V and 0 bases from J; junction bases left unmatched: 6. The germline gives CDR1 ENHRY, CDR2 SYGVKD. This CDR3 contains 14 residues.

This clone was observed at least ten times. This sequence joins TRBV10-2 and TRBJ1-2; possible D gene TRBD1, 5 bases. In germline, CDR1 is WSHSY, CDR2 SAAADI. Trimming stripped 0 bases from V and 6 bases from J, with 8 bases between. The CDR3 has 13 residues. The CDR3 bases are TGCGCCAGCAGTGAGTCTGGGACCGATGGCTACACCTTC. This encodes CASSESGTDGYTF.

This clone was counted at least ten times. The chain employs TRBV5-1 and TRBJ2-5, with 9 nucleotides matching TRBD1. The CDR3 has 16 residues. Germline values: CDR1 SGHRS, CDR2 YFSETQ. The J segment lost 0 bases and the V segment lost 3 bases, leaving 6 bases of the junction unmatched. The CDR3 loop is CASSSPGQGYQETQYF. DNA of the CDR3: TGCGCCAGCAGCTCCCCGGGACAGGGCTACCAAGAGACCCAGTACTTC.

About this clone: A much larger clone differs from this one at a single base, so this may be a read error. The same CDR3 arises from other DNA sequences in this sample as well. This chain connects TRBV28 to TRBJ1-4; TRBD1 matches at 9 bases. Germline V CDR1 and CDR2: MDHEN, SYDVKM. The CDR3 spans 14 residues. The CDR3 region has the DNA TGTGCCAGCAGACTAACAGGGGGCGATGAGAAACTGTTTTTT. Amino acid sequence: CASRLTGGDEKLFF.

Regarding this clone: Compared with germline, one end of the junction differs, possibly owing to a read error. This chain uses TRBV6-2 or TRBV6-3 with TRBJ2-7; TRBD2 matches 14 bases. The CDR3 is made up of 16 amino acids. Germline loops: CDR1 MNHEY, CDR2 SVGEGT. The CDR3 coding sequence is TGTGCCATCAGTGGCTCCGGGACTAGCGGGAGCTACGAGCAGTACTTC. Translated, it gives CAISGSGTSGSYEQYF.

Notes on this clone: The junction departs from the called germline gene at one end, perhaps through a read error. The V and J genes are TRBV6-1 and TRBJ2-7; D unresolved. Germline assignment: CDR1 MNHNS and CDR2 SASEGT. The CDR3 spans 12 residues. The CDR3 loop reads CATSDRAYEQCF. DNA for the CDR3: TGTGCCACCAGTGACCGGGCCTACGAGCAGTGCTTC.

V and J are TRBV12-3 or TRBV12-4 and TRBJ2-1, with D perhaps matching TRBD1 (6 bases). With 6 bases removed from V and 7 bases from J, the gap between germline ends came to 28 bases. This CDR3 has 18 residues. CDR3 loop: CASRTNLGSGAEGNEQFF. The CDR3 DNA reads TGTGCCAGCAGAACAAATTTAGGATCAGGGGCAGAGGGAAATGAGCAGTTCTTC.

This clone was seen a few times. The CDR3 here is CASRLLTGDTDTQYF. CDR3 sequence (DNA): TGTGCCAGCAGACTACTAACAGGGGACACAGATACGCAGTATTTT. This chain uses TRBV6-2 or TRBV6-3 with TRBJ2-3; TRBD1 aligns across 7 bases. Per the germline V gene, CDR1 is MNHEY and CDR2 is SVGEGT. Trimming took 6 bases from V and 2 from J; bases not matched to a gene: 8. The CDR3 covers 15 residues.

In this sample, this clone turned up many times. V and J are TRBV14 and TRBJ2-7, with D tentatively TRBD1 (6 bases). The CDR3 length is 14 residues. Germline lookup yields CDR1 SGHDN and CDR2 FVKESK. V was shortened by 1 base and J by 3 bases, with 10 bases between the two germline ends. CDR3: CASSQVQGLYEQYF. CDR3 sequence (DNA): TGTGCCAGCAGCCAAGTCCAGGGGCTCTACGAGCAGTACTTC. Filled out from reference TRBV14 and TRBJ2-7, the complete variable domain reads EAGVTQFPSHSVIEKGQTVTLRCDPISGHDNLYWYRRVMGKEIKFLLHFVKESKQDESGMPNNRFLAERTGGTYSTLKVQPAELEDSGVYFCASSQVQGLYEQYFGPGTRLTVT.

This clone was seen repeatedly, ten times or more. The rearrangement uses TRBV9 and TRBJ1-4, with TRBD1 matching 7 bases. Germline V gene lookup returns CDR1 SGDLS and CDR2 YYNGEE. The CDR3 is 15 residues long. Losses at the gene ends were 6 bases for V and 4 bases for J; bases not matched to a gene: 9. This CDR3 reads CASNQGGQYNEKLFF. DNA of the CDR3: TGTGCCAGCAACCAGGGGGGGCAATATAATGAAAAACTGTTTTTT.

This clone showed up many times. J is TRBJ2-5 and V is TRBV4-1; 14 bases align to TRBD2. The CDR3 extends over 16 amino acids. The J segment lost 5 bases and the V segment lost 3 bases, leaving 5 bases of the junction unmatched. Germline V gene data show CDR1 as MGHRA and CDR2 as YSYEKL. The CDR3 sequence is CASSQIGLAGGETQYF. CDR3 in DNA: TGCGCCAGCAGCCAGATTGGACTAGCGGGAGGTGAGACCCAGTACTTC.

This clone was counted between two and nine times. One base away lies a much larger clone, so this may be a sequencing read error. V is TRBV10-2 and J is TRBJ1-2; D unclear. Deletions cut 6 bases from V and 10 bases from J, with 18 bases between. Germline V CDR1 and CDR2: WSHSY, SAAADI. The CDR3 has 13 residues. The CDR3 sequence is CASRTSGLEVYTF. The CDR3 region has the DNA TGCGCCAGCAGGACATCGGGCCTAGAGGTCTACACCTTC.

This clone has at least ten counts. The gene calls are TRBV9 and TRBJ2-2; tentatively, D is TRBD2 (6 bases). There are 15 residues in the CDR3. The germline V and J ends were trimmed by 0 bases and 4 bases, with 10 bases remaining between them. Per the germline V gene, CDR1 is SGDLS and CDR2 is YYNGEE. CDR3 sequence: CASSVDQAGTGELFF. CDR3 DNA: TGTGCCAGCAGCGTAGATCAAGCGGGCACCGGGGAGCTGTTTTTT.

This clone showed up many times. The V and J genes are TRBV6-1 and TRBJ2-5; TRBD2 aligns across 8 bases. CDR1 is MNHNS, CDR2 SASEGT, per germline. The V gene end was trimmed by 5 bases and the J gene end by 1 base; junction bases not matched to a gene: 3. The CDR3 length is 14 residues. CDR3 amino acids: CASSRLATQETQYF. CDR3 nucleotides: TGTGCCAGCAGTAGACTAGCGACCCAAGAGACCCAGTACTTC.

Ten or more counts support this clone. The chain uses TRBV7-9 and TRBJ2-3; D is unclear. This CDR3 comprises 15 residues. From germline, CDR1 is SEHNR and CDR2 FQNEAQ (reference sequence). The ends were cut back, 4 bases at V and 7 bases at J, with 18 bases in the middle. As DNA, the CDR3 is TGTGCCAGCAGCTCGCGAAGGGATGTGGGATATACGCAGTATTTT. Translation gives CASSSRRDVGYTQYF. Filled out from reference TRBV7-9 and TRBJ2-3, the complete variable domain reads DTGVSQNPRHKITKRGQNVTFRCDPISEHNRLYWYRQTLGQGPEFLTYFQNEAQLEKSRLLSDRFSAERPKGSFSTLEIQRTEQGDSAMYLCASSSRRDVGYTQYFGPGTRLTVL.

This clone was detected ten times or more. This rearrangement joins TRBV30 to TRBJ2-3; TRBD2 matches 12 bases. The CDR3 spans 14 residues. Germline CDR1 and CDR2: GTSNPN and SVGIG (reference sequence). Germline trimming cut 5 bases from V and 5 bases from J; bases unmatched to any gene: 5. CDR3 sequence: CAWAASGRGDTQYF. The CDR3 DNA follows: TGTGCCTGGGCTGCTAGCGGGAGGGGAGATACGCAGTATTTT.

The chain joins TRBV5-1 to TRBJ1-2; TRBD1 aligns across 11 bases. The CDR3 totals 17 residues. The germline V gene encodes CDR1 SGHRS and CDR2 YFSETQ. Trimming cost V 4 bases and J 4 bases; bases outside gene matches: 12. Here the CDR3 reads CASSPGTGGMVSYGYTF. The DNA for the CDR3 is TGCGCCAGCAGCCCGGGGACAGGGGGAATGGTGAGCTATGGCTACACCTTC.

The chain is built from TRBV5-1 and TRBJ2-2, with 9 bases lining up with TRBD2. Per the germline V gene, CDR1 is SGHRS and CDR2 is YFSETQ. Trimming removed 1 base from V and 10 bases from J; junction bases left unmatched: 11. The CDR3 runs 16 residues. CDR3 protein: CASSLIAGVGTLELFF. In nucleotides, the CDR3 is TGCGCCAGCAGCTTGATAGCGGGAGTGGGCACCTTGGAGCTGTTTTTT.

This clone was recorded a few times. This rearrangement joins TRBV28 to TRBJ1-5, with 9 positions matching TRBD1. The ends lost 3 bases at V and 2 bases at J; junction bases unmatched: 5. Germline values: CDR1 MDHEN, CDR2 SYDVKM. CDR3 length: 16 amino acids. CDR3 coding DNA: TGTGCCAGCAGTTTCCTGGGACAGGGCGGCAATCAGCCCCAGCATTTT. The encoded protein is CASSFLGQGGNQPQHF.

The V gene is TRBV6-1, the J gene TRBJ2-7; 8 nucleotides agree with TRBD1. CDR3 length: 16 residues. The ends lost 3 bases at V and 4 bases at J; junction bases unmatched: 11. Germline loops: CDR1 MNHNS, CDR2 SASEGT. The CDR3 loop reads CASSDTGQATSYEQYV. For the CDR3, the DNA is TGTGCCAGCAGTGACACGGGACAGGCGACCTCGTACGAGCAGTACGTC.

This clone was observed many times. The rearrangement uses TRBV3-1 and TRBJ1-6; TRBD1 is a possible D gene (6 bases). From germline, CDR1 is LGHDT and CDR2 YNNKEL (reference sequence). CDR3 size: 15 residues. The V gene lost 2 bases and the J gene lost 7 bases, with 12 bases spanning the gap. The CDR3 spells CASSQIFQGNSPLHF. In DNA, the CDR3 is TGTGCCAGCAGCCAAATATTTCAGGGGAATTCACCCCTCCACTTT.